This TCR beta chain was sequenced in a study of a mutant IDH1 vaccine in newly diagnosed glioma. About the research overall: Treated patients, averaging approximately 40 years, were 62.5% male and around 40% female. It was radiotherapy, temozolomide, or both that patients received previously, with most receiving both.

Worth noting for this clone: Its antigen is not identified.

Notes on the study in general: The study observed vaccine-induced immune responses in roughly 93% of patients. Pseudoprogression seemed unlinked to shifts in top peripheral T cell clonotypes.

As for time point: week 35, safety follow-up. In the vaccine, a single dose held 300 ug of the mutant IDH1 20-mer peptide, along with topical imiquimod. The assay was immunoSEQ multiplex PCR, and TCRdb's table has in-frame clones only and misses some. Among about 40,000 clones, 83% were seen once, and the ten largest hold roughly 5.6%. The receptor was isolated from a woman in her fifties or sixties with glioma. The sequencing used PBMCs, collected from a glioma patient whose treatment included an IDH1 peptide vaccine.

The CDR3 region has the DNA TGTGCCACCGGGTTCGGGGGCTCCTACGAGCAGTACTTC. Translating gives CATGFGGSYEQYF. The rearrangement links TRBV15 to TRBJ2-7; the D gene is possibly TRBD2 (6 bases). Per the germline V gene, CDR1 is LNHNV and CDR2 is YYDKDF (reference sequence). Trimming stripped 8 bases from V and 0 bases from J, with 11 bases between. This CDR3 is built from 13 residues.